The rows below give T cell receptor beta chains drawn from one sample of a study of identical twins. TCRdb re-called the 5' RACE reads through MiXCR, storing one row per CDR3 protein. This table has roughly 700,000 distinct CDR3 sequences, 8% to 9% appearing once. The sample also formed part of further work on yellow fever vaccine responses in identical twins.

The sample was PBMCs. The receptors stem from a woman under 30 in good health. CDR3s include the opening cysteine and the closing phenylalanine or tryptophan. D genes are given only for firm matches. Some rows mark clone size as missing; the rest say once, few, many or name a class of expanded clone.

>TRBV6-6|few|NA|TRBJ2-7
CASSYTLYEQYF
TGTGCCAGCAGTTACACCCTCTACGAGCAGTACTTC
>TRBV30|NA|NA|TRBJ2-7
CAWSVWRAEQYF
TGTGCCTGGAGTGTGTGGAGGGCCGAGCAGTACTTC
>TRBV6-5|NA|TRBD2|TRBJ2-5
CASSYTSASQETQYF
TGTGCCAGCAGTTACACTAGCGCGAGCCAAGAGACCCAGTACTTC
>TRBV14|few|NA|TRBJ2-7
CASSTQGQRYEQYF
TGTGCCAGCAGCACTCAGGGCCAGCGCTACGAGCAGTACTTC
>TRBV3-1|NA|NA|TRBJ2-3
CASSQDDRWRTDTQYF
TGTGCCAGCAGCCAAGATGACCGCTGGCGCACAGATACGCAGTATTTT
>TRBV29-1|few|NA|TRBJ1-2
CSVDRGGYTF
TGCAGCGTTGACAGGGGTGGCTACACCTTC
>TRBV4-3|NA|NA|TRBJ2-5
CASSQDMRGGTQYF
TGCGCCAGCAGCCAAGATATGAGGGGGGGGACCCAGTACTTC
>TRBV9|many|NA|TRBJ2-5
CASSPGGLQQETQYF
TGTGCCAGCAGCCCCGGTGGGCTACAGCAAGAGACCCAGTACTTC
>TRBV20-1|few|NA|TRBJ2-3
CSLGGLYTDTQYF
TGCAGTCTTGGGGGGCTTTACACAGATACGCAGTATTTT
>TRBV2|NA|NA|TRBJ1-3
CASRRSGRAVPGNTIYF
TGTGCCAGCAGGAGGAGTGGGAGAGCGGTCCCTGGAAACACCATATATTTT
>TRBV5-1|many|TRBD1|TRBJ2-7
CASSLGDRGGHEQYF
TGCGCCAGCAGCTTGGGAGACAGGGGCGGGCACGAGCAGTACTTC
>TRBV4-3|few|NA|TRBJ1-2
CASSRGWEVGSYGYTF
TGCGCCAGCAGCCGAGGATGGGAAGTCGGAAGTTATGGCTACACCTTC
>TRBV27|few|TRBD1|TRBJ2-7
CASSPGQGWIGSYEQYF
TGTGCCAGCAGTCCGGGACAGGGGTGGATAGGCTCCTACGAGCAGTACTTC
>TRBV18|NA|TRBD1|TRBJ1-1
CASSPGTGMRNTEAFF
TGTGCCAGCTCACCGGGGACAGGCATGCGGAACACTGAAGCTTTCTTT
>TRBV7-6|NA|NA|TRBJ2-3
CASSFGSGGSTDTQYF
TGTGCCAGCAGCTTTGGCTCCGGGGGTAGCACAGATACGCAGTATTTT
>TRBV20-1|few|TRBD1|TRBJ1-2
CSARVRTGTQNYGYTF
TGCAGTGCTAGAGTTAGGACAGGGACCCAGAACTATGGCTACACCTTC
>TRBV9|NA|NA|TRBJ2-5
CASSVGSAPNGQETQYF
TGTGCCAGCAGCGTAGGATCGGCGCCCAACGGCCAAGAGACCCAGTACTTC
>TRBV20-1|few|NA|TRBJ2-3
CSASLIGGTDTQYF
TGCAGTGCTAGCCTCATTGGGGGGACAGATACGCAGTATTTT
>TRBV5-1|many|NA|TRBJ2-1
CASSLSGSHAPNEQFF
TGCGCCAGCAGCTTGTCAGGGTCGCACGCTCCCAATGAGCAGTTCTTC
>TRBV28|many|TRBD2|TRBJ2-3
CASSAGTSVDTQYF
TGTGCCAGCAGTGCCGGGACTAGCGTAGATACGCAGTATTTT
>TRBV6-5|few|NA|TRBJ2-7
CASSQTRFEQYF
TGTGCCAGCAGTCAAACACGTTTCGAGCAGTACTTC
>TRBV3-1|NA|NA|TRBJ2-7
CASSSDGDSYEQYF
TGTGCCAGCAGCTCGGACGGCGACTCCTACGAGCAGTACTTC